One T cell receptor beta chain is described in this entry. Its target is not known. The CDR3 covers 16 residues. Germline V CDR1 and CDR2: SGHAT, FQNNGV. V was clipped by 5 bases and J by 0 bases; unmatched bases: 7. These data are taken from a study of cytomegalovirus exposure and HLA in healthy donors. Turning to the study itself: The approximately 110 validation repertoires used a platform that matched the one used for the roughly 700 first-cohort repertoires, as a later analysis reported. Study-wide results and limits: For most TCR sequences rarity was the rule, although some public TCRs occurred in many donors.

The table came from immunoSEQ multiplex PCR; TCRdb's copy has only in-frame clones and leaves some out. The data show some 130,000 clones, with almost 85% seen just once and just under 30% held by the top ten. The source of this sequence is a man aged 30 to 39 in good health and CMV-seropositive. The material sequenced was PBMCs. This chain joins TRBV11-2 and TRBJ2-3; 8 nucleotides align to TRBD2. The CDR3: CASSARGGFSTDTQYF. For the CDR3, the DNA is TGTGCCAGCAGCGCCCGGGGGGGCTTTAGCACAGATACGCAGTATTTT.